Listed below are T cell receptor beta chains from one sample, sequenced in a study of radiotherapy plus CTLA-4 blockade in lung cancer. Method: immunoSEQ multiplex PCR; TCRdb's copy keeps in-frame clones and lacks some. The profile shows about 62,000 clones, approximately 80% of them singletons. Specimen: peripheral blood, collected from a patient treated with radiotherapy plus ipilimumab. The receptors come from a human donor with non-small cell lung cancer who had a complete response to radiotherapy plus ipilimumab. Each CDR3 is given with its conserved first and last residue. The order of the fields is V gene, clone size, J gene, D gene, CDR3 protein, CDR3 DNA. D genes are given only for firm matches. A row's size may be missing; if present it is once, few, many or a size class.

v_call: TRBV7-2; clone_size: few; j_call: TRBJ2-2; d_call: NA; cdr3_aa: CASSLRGGRPNTGELFF; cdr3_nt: TGTGCCAGCAGCTTAAGGGGGGGCAGGCCTAACACCGGGGAGCTGTTTTTT
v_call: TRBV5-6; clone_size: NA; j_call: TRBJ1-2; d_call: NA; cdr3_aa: CASIHSLGYGYTF; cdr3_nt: TGTGCCAGCATCCACAGCCTGGGGTATGGCTACACCTTC
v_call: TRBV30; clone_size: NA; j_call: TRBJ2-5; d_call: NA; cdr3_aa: CAWSVNGGQTQYF; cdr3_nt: TGTGCCTGGAGTGTAAATGGCGGGCAAACCCAGTACTTC
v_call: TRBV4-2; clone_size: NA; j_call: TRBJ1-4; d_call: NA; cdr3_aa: CASSQGARGGEKLFF; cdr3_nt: TGTGCCAGCAGCCAAGGGGCAAGGGGGGGCGAAAAACTGTTTTTT
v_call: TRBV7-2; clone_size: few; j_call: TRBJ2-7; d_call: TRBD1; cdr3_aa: CASRDPGQGTEQYF; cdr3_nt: TGTGCCAGCAGGGATCCGGGACAGGGTACCGAGCAGTACTTC
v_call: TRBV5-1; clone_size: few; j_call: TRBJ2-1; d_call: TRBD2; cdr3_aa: CASSLRLAGGAEQFF; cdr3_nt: TGCGCCAGCAGCTTGCGACTAGCGGGAGGTGCTGAGCAGTTCTTC
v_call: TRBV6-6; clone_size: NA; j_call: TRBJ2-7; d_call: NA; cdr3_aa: CASKRDGSYEQYF; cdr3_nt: TGTGCCAGCAAAAGGGACGGCTCCTACGAGCAGTACTTC
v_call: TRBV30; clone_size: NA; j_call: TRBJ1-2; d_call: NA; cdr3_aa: CAWSPLQGSYGYTF; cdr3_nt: TGTGCCTGGAGCCCTCTTCAGGGGAGCTATGGCTACACCTTC
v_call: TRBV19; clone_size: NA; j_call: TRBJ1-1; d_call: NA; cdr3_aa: CASSIDPLGTEAFF; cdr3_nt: TGTGCCAGTAGTATCGACCCCCTTGGGACTGAAGCTTTCTTT
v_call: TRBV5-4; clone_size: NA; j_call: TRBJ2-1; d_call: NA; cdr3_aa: CASSLDGNEQFF; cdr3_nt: TGTGCCAGCAGCTTGGATGGCAATGAGCAGTTCTTC
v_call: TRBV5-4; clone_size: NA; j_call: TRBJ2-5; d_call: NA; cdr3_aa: CASTREMGAETQYF; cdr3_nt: TGTGCCAGCACCCGGGAGATGGGCGCAGAGACCCAGTACTTC
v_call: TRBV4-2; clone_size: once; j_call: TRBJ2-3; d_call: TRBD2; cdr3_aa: CASSQSPAGFTDTQYF; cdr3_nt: TGTGCCAGCAGCCAAAGTCCAGCGGGATTCACAGATACGCAGTATTTT
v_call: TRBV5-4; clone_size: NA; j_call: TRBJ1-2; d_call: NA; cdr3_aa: CASSPNIGSGNYGYTF; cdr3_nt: TGTGCCAGCAGCCCGAACATTGGGTCGGGAAACTATGGCTACACCTTC
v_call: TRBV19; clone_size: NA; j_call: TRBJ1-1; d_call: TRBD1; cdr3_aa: CASSILGGPDKNTEAFF; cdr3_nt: TGTGCCAGTAGTATCTTAGGGGGCCCAGATAAGAACACTGAAGCTTTCTTT
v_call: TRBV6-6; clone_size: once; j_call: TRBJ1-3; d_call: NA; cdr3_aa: CASLKGGNTIYF; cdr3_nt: TGTGCCAGCTTGAAGGGTGGAAACACCATATATTTT
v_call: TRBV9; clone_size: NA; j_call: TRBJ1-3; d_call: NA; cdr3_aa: CASSVGSGAGNTIYF; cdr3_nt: TGTGCCAGCAGCGTAGGATCCGGAGCTGGAAACACCATATATTTT
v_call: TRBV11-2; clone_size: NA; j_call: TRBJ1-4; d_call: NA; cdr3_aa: CASSLVRDAFLGEKLFF; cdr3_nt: TGTGCCAGCAGCTTAGTAAGAGACGCTTTTCTCGGGGAAAAACTGTTTTTT
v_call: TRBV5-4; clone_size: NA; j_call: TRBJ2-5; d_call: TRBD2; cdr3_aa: CASSLAVAGDETQYF; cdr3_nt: TGTGCCAGCAGCTTGGCGGTGGCGGGAGATGAGACCCAGTACTTC
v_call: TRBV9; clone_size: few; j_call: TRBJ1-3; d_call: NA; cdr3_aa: CASSSGTSGNTIYF; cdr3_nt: TGTGCCAGCAGCTCCGGGACCTCTGGAAACACCATATATTTT
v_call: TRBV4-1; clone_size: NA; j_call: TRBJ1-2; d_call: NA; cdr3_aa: CASSQKGEGGYTF; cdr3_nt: TGCGCCAGCAGCCAAAAGGGAGAAGGTGGCTACACCTTC
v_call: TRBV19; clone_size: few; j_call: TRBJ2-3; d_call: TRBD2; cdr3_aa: CASSAPGLHTQYF; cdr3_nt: TGTGCCAGTAGTGCGCCGGGACTACATACGCAGTATTTT
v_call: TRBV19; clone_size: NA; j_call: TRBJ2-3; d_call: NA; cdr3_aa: CASSIGGWKYTDTQYF; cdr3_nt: TGTGCCAGTAGTATAGGGGGTTGGAAATACACAGATACGCAGTATTTT
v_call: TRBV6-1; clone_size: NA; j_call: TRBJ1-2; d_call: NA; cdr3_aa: CASSELDYSYGYTF; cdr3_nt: TGTGCCAGCAGTGAATTGGACTACTCCTATGGCTACACCTTC
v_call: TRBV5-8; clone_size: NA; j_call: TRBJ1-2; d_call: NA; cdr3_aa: CASSMGRGYTF; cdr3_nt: TGTGCCAGCAGCATGGGGCGAGGCTACACCTTC
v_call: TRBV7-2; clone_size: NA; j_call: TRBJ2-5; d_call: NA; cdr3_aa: CASSLLGRDGTQYF; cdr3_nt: TGTGCCAGCAGCTTACTCGGCAGGGATGGGACCCAGTACTTC
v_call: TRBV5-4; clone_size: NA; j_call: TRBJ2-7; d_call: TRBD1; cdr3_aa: CASSPNPLNRDRGGGKYF; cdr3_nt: TGTGCCAGCAGCCCGAATCCCCTAAACCGGGACAGGGGAGGAGGAAAGTACTTC
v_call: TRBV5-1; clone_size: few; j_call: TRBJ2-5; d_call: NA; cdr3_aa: CASSSQDSPEETQYF; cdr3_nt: TGCGCCAGCAGCTCCCAGGACTCCCCTGAAGAGACCCAGTACTTC
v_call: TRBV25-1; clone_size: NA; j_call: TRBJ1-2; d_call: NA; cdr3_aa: CASSEYRERGGYTF; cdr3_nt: TGTGCCAGCAGTGAATACAGGGAAAGGGGTGGCTACACCTTC
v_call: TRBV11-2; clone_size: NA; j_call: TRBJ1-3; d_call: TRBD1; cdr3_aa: CASSRGVQGTGNTIYF; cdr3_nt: TGTGCCAGCAGCCGGGGGGTACAGGGGACCGGAAACACCATATATTTT
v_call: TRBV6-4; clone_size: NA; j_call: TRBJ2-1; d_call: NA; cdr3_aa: CASTGWTRRGDNEQFF; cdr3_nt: TGTGCCAGCACTGGTTGGACACGACGGGGTGACAATGAGCAGTTCTTC
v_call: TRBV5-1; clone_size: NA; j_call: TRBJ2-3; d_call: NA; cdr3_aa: CASSLSSGTDTQYF; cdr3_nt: TGCGCCAGCAGCCTATCTAGCGGCACAGATACGCAGTATTTT
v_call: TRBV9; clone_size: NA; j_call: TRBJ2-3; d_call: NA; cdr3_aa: CASSVDSNTDTQYF; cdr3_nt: TGTGCCAGCAGCGTAGACTCCAACACAGATACGCAGTATTTT
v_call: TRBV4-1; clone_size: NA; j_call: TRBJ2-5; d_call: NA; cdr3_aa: CASSQEGGAKTQYF; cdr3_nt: TGCGCCAGCAGCCAGGAGGGGGGCGCAAAGACCCAGTACTTC
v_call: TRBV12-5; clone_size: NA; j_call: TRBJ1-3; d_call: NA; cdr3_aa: CASGLVRGGFDSGNTIYF; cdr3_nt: TGTGCTAGTGGTTTGGTACGGGGGGGGTTCGACTCTGGAAACACCATATATTTT
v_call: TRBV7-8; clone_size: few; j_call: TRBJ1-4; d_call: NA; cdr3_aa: CASSFDSGRAEKLFF; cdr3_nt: TGTGCCAGCAGCTTTGATTCGGGTAGGGCGGAAAAACTGTTTTTT
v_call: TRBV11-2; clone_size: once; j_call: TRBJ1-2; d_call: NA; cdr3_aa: CASSSPTGPYGYTF; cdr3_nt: TGTGCCAGCAGCTCGCCGACAGGACCCTATGGCTACACCTTC
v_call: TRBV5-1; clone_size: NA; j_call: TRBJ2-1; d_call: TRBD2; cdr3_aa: CASSLLGLAGVGAYNEQFF; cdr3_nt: TGCGCCAGCAGCTTGTTAGGACTAGCGGGAGTGGGGGCCTACAATGAGCAGTTCTTC
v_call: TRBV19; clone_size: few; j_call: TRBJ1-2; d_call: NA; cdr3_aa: CASTERFMATYGGYTF; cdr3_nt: TGTGCCAGTACTGAACGGTTTATGGCTACTTACGGGGGCTACACCTTC
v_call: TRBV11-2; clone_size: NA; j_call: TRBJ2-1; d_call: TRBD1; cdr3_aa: CASSLVGDRVTNEQFF; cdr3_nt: TGTGCCAGCAGCTTAGTCGGAGACAGGGTGACCAATGAGCAGTTCTTC
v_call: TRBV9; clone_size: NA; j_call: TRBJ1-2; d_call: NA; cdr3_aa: CASSVGVGRGDYGYTF; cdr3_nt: TGTGCCAGCAGCGTAGGGGTAGGCAGGGGTGACTATGGCTACACCTTC
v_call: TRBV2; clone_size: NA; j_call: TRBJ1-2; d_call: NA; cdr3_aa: CASVFVGDSYTF; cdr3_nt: TGTGCCAGCGTTTTTGTAGGGGACAGCTACACCTTC
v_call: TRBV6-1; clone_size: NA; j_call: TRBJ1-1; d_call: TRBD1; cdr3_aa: CASTGTGGVAFF; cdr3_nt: TGTGCCAGCACGGGGACAGGAGGCGTAGCTTTCTTT
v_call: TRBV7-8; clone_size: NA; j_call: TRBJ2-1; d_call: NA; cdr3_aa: CASSRRGKDEQFF; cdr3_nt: TGTGCCAGCAGCCGAAGGGGGAAGGATGAGCAGTTCTTC
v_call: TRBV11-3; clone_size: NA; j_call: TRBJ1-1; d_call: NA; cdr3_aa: CASSYGKRGTEAFF; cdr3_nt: TGTGCCAGCAGCTATGGGAAGAGGGGTACTGAAGCTTTCTTT
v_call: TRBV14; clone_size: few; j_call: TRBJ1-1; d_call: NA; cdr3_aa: CASSQGVRNTEAFF; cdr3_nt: TGTGCCAGCAGCCAAGGAGTCAGGAACACTGAAGCTTTCTTT
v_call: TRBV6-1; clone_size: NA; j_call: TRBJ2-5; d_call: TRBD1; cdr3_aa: CASSGGTGSQETQYF; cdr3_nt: TGTGCCAGCAGTGGGGGGACAGGGTCCCAAGAGACCCAGTACTTC